This T cell receptor (beta chain) stems from a study of T-cell reconstitution after alpha-beta-depleted transplantation in children (dated by TCRdb to 2016 to 2018). Background for the entire study: Using TCR repertoire profiling, the study quantitatively followed how T-cell immune reconstitution unfolded in children after TCRalphabeta/CD19-depleted allogeneic hematopoietic cell transplantation.

Findings and caveats that apply to the study as a whole: In some patients, the high TCRbeta diversity seen at day 60 was put down to recipient T cells and intrathymic progenitors that had survived conditioning. The frequencies of hyperexpanded clones fell over the following months, and after one year, T-cell counts and TCRbeta diversity were mostly attributed to newly produced T cells. The apparently early alphabetaT-cell count recovery about two months after transplant was reportedly dependent on only several hundred rapidly expanded clones derived from non-depleted graft cells.

To prepare the library, PCR was applied. This sample was sequenced with an Illumina HiSeq 2500. TCR library preparation used molecular barcoding, with unique molecular identifiers applied to normalize quantification of the TCRbeta repertoire. TCRdb ran its own pipeline on the public reads, namely fastp trimming at Q25 and MiXCR clone calling, and kept in-frame beta chains. CDR3 protein sequences are deduplicated, and each keeps its most common genes and DNA. The sample table lists under 20,000 distinct CDR3 sequences, approximately 12% of them with a count of one. Over 30% of the sample is in the top ten clones. In the paper's terms, the time point label means: day 60 (about 2 months) after transplantation. The treatment or condition tag for this specimen amounts to: allogeneic hematopoietic cell transplantation with graft depleted of TCRalphabeta T cells and CD19 B cells. TCRalphabeta/CD19-depleted allogeneic hematopoietic cell grafts were given to the transplant recipients, all of whom were children.

V gives up 3 bases and J gives up 0 bases, and the segment between their germline ends measures 27 bases. The CDR3, cysteine through phenylalanine, is 22 amino acids long. Solely the CDR3 DNA is kept, with 66 bases framed from the first base. This clonotype was detected many times. Its antigen remains undetermined. No base qualities exist here, and no much larger clone lies one base off it. The chain employs TRBV7-1 and TRBJ2-6; the D match is possibly TRBD1 or TRBD2, with 6 bases aligned in each. TRBV7-1 carries the ORF label, with uncertain function. This TCR was sampled from a female patient between 2 and 15 years old who had a stem cell transplant for congenital amegakaryocytic thrombocytopenia, so the T cells may come from the graft donor. The source was PBMCs, mostly from graft donor cells, collected 60 days after TCRalphabeta/CD19-depleted stem cell transplant. The nucleotides read TGTGCCAGCAGCTCGAGAGGATTCTTGGTGGGGGGCTCCTTCTCTGGGGCCAACGTCCTGACTTTC. Its translation is CASSSRGFLVGGSFSGANVLTF.